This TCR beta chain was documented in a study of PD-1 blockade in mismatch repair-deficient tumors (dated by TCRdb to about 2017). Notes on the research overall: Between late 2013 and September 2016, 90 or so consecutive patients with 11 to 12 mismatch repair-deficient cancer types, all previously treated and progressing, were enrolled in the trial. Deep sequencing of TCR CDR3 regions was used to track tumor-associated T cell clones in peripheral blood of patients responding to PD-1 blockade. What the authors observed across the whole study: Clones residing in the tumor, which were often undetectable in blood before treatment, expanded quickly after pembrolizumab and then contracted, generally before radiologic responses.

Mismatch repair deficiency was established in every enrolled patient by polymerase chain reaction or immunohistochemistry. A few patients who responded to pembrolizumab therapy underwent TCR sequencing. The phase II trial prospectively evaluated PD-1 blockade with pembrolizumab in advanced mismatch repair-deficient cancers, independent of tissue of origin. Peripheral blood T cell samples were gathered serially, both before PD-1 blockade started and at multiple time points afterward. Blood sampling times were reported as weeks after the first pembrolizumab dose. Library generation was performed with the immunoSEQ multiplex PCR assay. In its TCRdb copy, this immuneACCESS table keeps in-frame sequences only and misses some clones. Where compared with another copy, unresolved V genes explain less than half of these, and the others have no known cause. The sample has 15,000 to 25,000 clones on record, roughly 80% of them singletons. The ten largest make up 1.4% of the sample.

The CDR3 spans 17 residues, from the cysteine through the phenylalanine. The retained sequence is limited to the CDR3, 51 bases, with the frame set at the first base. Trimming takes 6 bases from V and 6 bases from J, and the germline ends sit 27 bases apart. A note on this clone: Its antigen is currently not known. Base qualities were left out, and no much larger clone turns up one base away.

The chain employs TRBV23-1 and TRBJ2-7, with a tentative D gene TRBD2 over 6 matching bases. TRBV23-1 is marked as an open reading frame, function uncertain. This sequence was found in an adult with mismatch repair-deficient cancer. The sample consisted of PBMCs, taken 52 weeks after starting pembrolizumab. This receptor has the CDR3 CASSPDGRRASGTEQYF. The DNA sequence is TGCGCCAGCAGCCCGGACGGAAGGAGGGCCTCGGGTACCGAGCAGTACTTC.